This entry lists 26 T cell receptor beta chains sequenced from one sample in a study of blood T cell repertoires in COVID-19 (dated by TCRdb to the early 2020s). Library generation was performed with the immunoSEQ multiplex PCR assay. In its TCRdb copy, this immuneACCESS table keeps in-frame sequences only and misses some clones. Where compared with another copy, unresolved V genes explain less than half of these, and the others have no known cause. For this sample the table gives about 170,000 clones, of which 83% were detected only once. The leading ten clones occupy about 1.9% of the sample. The sample comprised peripheral blood. The source of these receptors is a woman older than 75 with acute or convalescent COVID-19.

The chain uses TRBV29-1 and TRBJ1-1; TRBD1 matches at 10 bases. The CDR3 extends over 13 amino acids. Trimming took 7 bases from V and 7 from J; bases not matched to a gene: 9. Germline V gene lookup returns CDR1 SQVTM and CDR2 ANQGSEA. The CDR3 protein is CSGHGTGAGEAFF. In nucleotides, the CDR3 is TGCAGCGGCCACGGGACAGGGGCTGGTGAAGCTTTCTTT.

V usage is TRBV7-2 and J usage is TRBJ2-3; 8 bases fit TRBD2. The V segment lost 2 bases and the J segment 2 bases; nucleotides outside the gene matches: 3. The CDR3 has 15 amino acids. The germline V gene encodes CDR1 SGHTA and CDR2 FQGNSA. The chain's CDR3 is CASSLQAGATDTQYF. CDR3 bases: TGTGCCAGCAGCTTACAAGCGGGAGCCACAGATACGCAGTATTTT.

The J gene is TRBJ2-1, the V gene TRBV10-3, with 10 bases aligning to TRBD2. CDR3 size: 15 residues. The germline V gene encodes CDR1 ENHRY and CDR2 SYGVKD. The ends lost 7 bases at V and 7 bases at J; junction bases unmatched: 10. The CDR3, as DNA: TGTGCCATCAAGACGTCTAGCGGGAGTTCAAATGAGCAGTTCTTC. Its translation: CAIKTSSGSSNEQFF.

This clone was seen ten or more times. The chain couples TRBV2 to TRBJ1-1; D is unresolved. The CDR3 is 12 residues long. V shed 4 bases and J shed 8 bases, with 11 bases lying between them. CDR1 and CDR2 (germline): SNHLY, FYNNEI. The CDR3 nucleotides read TGTGCCAGCAGTGTCCAATTCCGGGAAGCTTTCTTT. Protein: CASSVQFREAFF.

The chain recombines TRBV7-9 with TRBJ2-1; D unresolved. CDR3 length: 15 amino acids. The ends were cut back, 5 bases at V and 0 bases at J, with 11 bases in the middle. The V gene's germline CDR1 is SEHNR and CDR2 FQNEAQ (reference sequence). In DNA, the CDR3 is TGTGCCAGCAGCCCTTCTGCGAGCTCCTACAATGAGCAGTTCTTC. This codes for CASSPSASSYNEQFF.

The CDR3 sequence is CASSPTGDYGYTF. The CDR3 coding sequence is TGTGCCAGCTCACCAACAGGGGACTATGGCTACACCTTC. This sequence joins TRBV18 and TRBJ1-2; 7 nucleotides line up with TRBD1. Germline V gene sequence: CDR1 KGHSH, CDR2 LQKENI. J lost 3 bases, V lost 2 bases, and 0 bases had no gene match. The CDR3 is 13 amino acids.

In its sample, this clone was seen a few times. The J gene is TRBJ2-3, the V gene TRBV19, with a possible D match to TRBD2 (6 bases). The CDR3 is 16 amino acids. Germline V CDR1 and CDR2: LNHDA, SQIVND (reference sequence). V shed 7 bases and J shed 0 bases, with 17 bases lying between them. The CDR3 loop is CASNPDRGTSTDTQYF. The CDR3 DNA is TGTGCCAGTAACCCCGATCGAGGGACTAGCACAGATACGCAGTATTTT.

The chain recombines TRBV28 with TRBJ1-5; 9 nucleotides match TRBD1. There are 16 residues in the CDR3. V was pared by 6 bases and J by 6 bases, with 12 bases of the junction left unmatched. Germline CDR1 MDHEN, CDR2 SYDVKM. The CDR3 DNA reads TGTGCCAGCAGCCCGACAGGACAGGGGTTAATTCAGCCCCAGCATTTT. Its translation: CASSPTGQGLIQPQHF. Drawing the rest from reference TRBV28 and TRBJ1-5, the complete variable domain is DVKVTQSSRYLVKRTGEKVFLECVQDMDHENMFWYRQDPGLGLRLIYFSYDVKMKEKGDIPEGYSVSREKKERFSLILESASTNQTSMYLCASSPTGQGLIQPQHFGDGTRLSIL.

The chain is built from TRBV15 and TRBJ1-6; D might be TRBD1 (6 bases). The CDR3 covers 15 residues. The V gene's germline CDR1 is LNHNV and CDR2 YYDKDF (reference sequence). Trimming stripped 5 bases from V and 4 bases from J, with 12 bases between. The CDR3 sequence: CATSVDRRYNSPLHF. DNA for the CDR3: TGTGCCACCAGCGTCGACAGGCGTTATAATTCACCCCTCCACTTT.

This clone showed up many times. The V gene is TRBV5-1, the J gene TRBJ1-1; D possibly corresponds to TRBD1 (6 bases). Germline CDR1 and CDR2: SGHRS and YFSETQ. The CDR3 length is 14 residues. Trimming left V 3 bases short and J 3 bases short, with 12 bases between. The CDR3 DNA sequence: TGCGCCAGCAGCTGGCAGGGGCCGGACACTGAAGCTTTCTTT. Translation: CASSWQGPDTEAFF.

This chain links TRBV7-2 with TRBJ2-1; D is possibly TRBD2 (7 bases). This CDR3 spans 17 amino acids. CDR1 is SGHTA and CDR2 is FQGNSA in the germline V gene. The germline V and J ends were trimmed by 8 bases and 6 bases, with 26 bases remaining between them. Written as DNA, the CDR3 is TGTGCCAGCGCCCGAATAATGGACCATGCGGGGGCCAATGAGCAGTTCTTC. Protein product: CASARIMDHAGANEQFF.

This clone occurred once. CDR3 region: CASSEVGNTEAFF. CDR3 nucleotides: TGTGCCAGCAGTGAAGTCGGGAACACTGAAGCTTTCTTT. This chain uses TRBV6-1 with TRBJ1-1; D is uncertain. CDR3 length equals 13 residues. Trimming pared 1 base from V and 1 base from J, leaving 4 bases between. Germline lookup yields CDR1 MNHNS and CDR2 SASEGT.

The sample holds one count of this clone. This sequence joins TRBV9 and TRBJ2-7; 7 nucleotides line up with TRBD1. The CDR3 extends over 15 amino acids. V lost 4 bases to trimming and J lost 6 bases; unmatched junction nucleotides: 13. Germline assignment: CDR1 SGDLS and CDR2 YYNGEE. The CDR3 coding sequence is TGTGCCAGCAGCTCCCTAACAGGGGATTCTGCCGAGCAGTACTTC. This codes for CASSSLTGDSAEQYF. The complete variable domain, with remaining parts taken from reference TRBV9 and TRBJ2-7, reads DSGVTQTPKHLITATGQRVTLRCSPRSGDLSVYWYQQSLDQGLQFLIQYYNGEERAKGNILERFSAQQFPDLHSELNLSSLELGDSALYFCASSSLTGDSAEQYFGPGTRLTVT.

At least ten counts were recorded for this clone. The V and J genes are TRBV4-3 and TRBJ1-5; TRBD1 matches at 7 bases. The CDR3 length is 15 residues. The junction had 5 bases not matched to a gene; V was cut back by 5 bases and J by 1 base. CDR1 and CDR2 (germline): LGHNA, YSLEER. In nucleotides, the CDR3 is TGCGCCAGCAGCATAGACAGGGAGAGCAATCAGCCCCAGCATTTT. It translates to CASSIDRESNQPQHF.

The CDR3 protein is CASTTHRVRDTGELFF. DNA of the CDR3: TGTGCCAGTACCACTCACAGGGTTCGGGACACCGGGGAGCTGTTTTTT. The chain carries TRBV19 and TRBJ2-2, with D perhaps matching TRBD1 (6 bases). The CDR3 is 16 residues long. V was shortened by 7 bases and J by 3 bases, with 18 bases between the two germline ends. Germline CDR1 LNHDA, CDR2 SQIVND (reference sequence). The full variable domain, in which reference TRBV19 and TRBJ2-2 provide the parts outside the CDR3, is DGGITQSPKYLFRKEGQNVTLSCEQNLNHDAMYWYRQDPGQGLRLIYYSQIVNDFQKGDIAEGYSVSREKKESFPLTVTSAQKNPTAFYLCASTTHRVRDTGELFFGEGSRLTVL.

A single count supports this clone. This rearrangement joins TRBV6-5 to TRBJ2-3, with a weak D call TRBD2 (6 bases). V gave up 0 bases and J gave up 0 bases, with 7 bases separating them. The CDR3 sequence is 15 residues long. Germline V gene data show CDR1 as MNHEY and CDR2 as SVGAGI. CDR3 DNA sequence: TGTGCCAGCAGTTACTCACGGGGGAGCACAGATACGCAGTATTTT. This sequence encodes CASSYSRGSTDTQYF.

V usage is TRBV28 and J usage is TRBJ2-2, with unresolved D. This CDR3 is 12 amino acids long. V lost 4 bases, J lost 4 bases, and 4 bases lay in between. Germline lookup yields CDR1 MDHEN and CDR2 SYDVKM. The CDR3: CASSSGTGELFF. CDR3 DNA: TGTGCCAGCAGTTCGGGCACCGGGGAGCTGTTTTTT. Full variable domain (remainder filled in from reference TRBV28 and TRBJ2-2): DVKVTQSSRYLVKRTGEKVFLECVQDMDHENMFWYRQDPGLGLRLIYFSYDVKMKEKGDIPEGYSVSREKKERFSLILESASTNQTSMYLCASSSGTGELFFGEGSRLTVL.

The chain joins TRBV6-5 to TRBJ2-7; possible D gene TRBD2, 7 bases. Trimming shortened V by 5 bases and J by 2 bases, and 16 bases separated the two germline ends. This CDR3 spans 15 amino acids. Germline V gene sequence: CDR1 MNHEY, CDR2 SVGAGI. CDR3 region: CASSPPGGRTYEQYF. CDR3 coding DNA: TGTGCCAGCAGTCCCCCGGGGGGCCGAACCTACGAGCAGTACTTC.

The chain employs TRBV4-2 and TRBJ1-1; perhaps TRBD1 as D (5 bases). Germline V gene sequence: CDR1 LGHNA, CDR2 YNFKEQ. Deletions cut 1 base from V and 1 base from J, with 10 bases between. This CDR3 spans 15 amino acids. The CDR3 nucleotides read TGTGCCAGCAGCCAAGCCGTAGGGGCGAACACTGAAGCTTTCTTT. This gives the protein CASSQAVGANTEAFF.

The chain is built from TRBV30 and TRBJ2-7, with 8 bases matching TRBD2. The CDR3 covers 11 residues. CDR1 GTSNPN and CDR2 SVGIG come from the germline V gene (reference sequence). V was pared by 8 bases and J by 3 bases, with 3 bases of the junction left unmatched. Written as DNA, the CDR3 is TGTGCCCGTACTAGCGGCTACGAGCAGTACTTC. Translation: CARTSGYEQYF.

The chain has TRBV7-2 and TRBJ1-1; no reliable D call. With 2 bases removed from V and 0 bases from J, the gap between germline ends came to 10 bases. There are 15 residues in the CDR3. Per germline, CDR1 SGHTA and CDR2 FQGNSA. The CDR3 here is CASSLSNSVNTEAFF. Written as DNA, the CDR3 is TGTGCCAGCAGCTTAAGTAACAGTGTGAACACTGAAGCTTTCTTT.

The rearrangement uses TRBV28 and TRBJ1-4, with 7 nucleotides matching TRBD1. This CDR3 comprises 14 residues. The germline V gene has CDR1 MDHEN and CDR2 SYDVKM. Germline trimming cut 6 bases from V and 8 bases from J; bases unmatched to any gene: 9. The CDR3 spells CASRSTGINEKLFF. The DNA for the CDR3 is TGTGCCAGCAGGTCGACAGGGATTAACGAAAAACTGTTTTTT.

The V call is TRBV19, the J call TRBJ2-7, with TRBD2 matching 10 bases. The germline CDR1 and CDR2 sequences are LNHDA and SQIVND (reference sequence). V dropped 5 bases and J dropped 3; count of bases not matched to a gene: 7. The CDR3 is 15 residues long. The CDR3 sequence: CASSGPSGGDYEQYF. The CDR3 DNA reads TGTGCCAGTAGTGGCCCCAGCGGGGGGGACTACGAGCAGTACTTC.

The chain has TRBV28 and TRBJ1-1; no firm D call. CDR1 MDHEN and CDR2 SYDVKM come from the germline V gene. V shed 2 bases and J shed 5 bases, with 3 bases lying between them. The CDR3 consists of 11 residues. DNA for the CDR3: TGTGCCAGCAGTTTAACTACTGAAGCTTTCTTT. It encodes CASSLTTEAFF.

V usage is TRBV19 and J usage is TRBJ2-7; 12 bases agree with TRBD1. CDR3 size: 15 residues. Germline CDR1 LNHDA, CDR2 SQIVND (reference sequence). Losses at the gene ends were 5 bases for V and 3 bases for J; bases not matched to a gene: 5. The CDR3 nucleotides are TGTGCCAGTAGTCTAGGGACAGGGGGCCTCTACGAGCAGTACTTC. This codes for CASSLGTGGLYEQYF.

V usage is TRBV6-2 or TRBV6-3 and J usage is TRBJ1-3; D call uncertain. V gave up 4 bases and J gave up 0 bases, with 13 bases separating them. Germline values: CDR1 MNHEY, CDR2 SVGEGT. The CDR3 length is 16 residues. The CDR3 spells CASSSAGVISGNTIYF. In DNA, the CDR3 is TGTGCCAGCAGTTCCGCGGGCGTTATCTCTGGAAACACCATATATTTT.